The clone carrying this T cell receptor (beta chain) turned up a few times. Antigen: not known. The data derive from a study of T-cell reconstitution after alpha-beta-depleted transplantation in children. Study-level findings and limits: The authors attributed T-cell counts and diversity one year after transplant mostly to newly produced T cells.

This sample's TCRbeta library carried unique molecular identifier barcodes. TCRdb recomputed calls from the PCR reads with MiXCR, one row per CDR3 protein. Among fewer than 150,000 distinct CDR3 sequences listed, 8% to 10% were seen once. CDR3 length: 17 amino acids. Germline V CDR1 and CDR2: SQVTM, ANQGSEA. V lost 7 bases to trimming and J lost 1 base, with 20 bases between them. The sequence was collected from a girl less than two years old who had a stem cell transplant for combined immunodeficiency, so the T cells may come from the graft donor. The chain employs TRBV29-1 and TRBJ2-6; D gene ambiguous. The sample consisted of PBMCs, mostly from graft donor cells, taken 180 days after TCRalphabeta/CD19-depleted stem cell transplant. This CDR3 is CSAALGKVASGANVLTF. For the CDR3, the DNA is TGCAGCGCCGCCTTAGGGAAAGTGGCGTCTGGGGCCAACGTCCTGACTTTC.